A single sample gave rise to the 8 T cell receptor beta chains below, sequenced in a study of T cells after yellow fever vaccination. TCRdb analysed the 5' RACE reads with MiXCR anew, one entry per CDR3 protein. The profile shows around 310,000 distinct CDR3 sequences, roughly 4.3% of them singletons. Sequencing used PBMCs, obtained 5 days after the yellow fever booster vaccination. These receptors originate from a man younger than 30 who received the YFV17D yellow fever vaccine.

This rearrangement joins TRBV4-2 to TRBJ2-3; TRBD2 is a possible D gene (6 bases). This CDR3 spans 15 amino acids. V dropped 1 base and J dropped 6 bases, with 14 bases sitting between them. CDR1 and CDR2 (germline): LGHNA, YNFKEQ. The CDR3 here is CASSQAQTRSDTQYF. For the CDR3, the DNA is TGTGCCAGCAGCCAAGCCCAGACTAGATCGGATACGCAGTATTTT.

The genes are TRBV4-2 and TRBJ2-3, with 7 bases fitting TRBD2. The CDR3 length is 16 residues. V lost 7 bases, J lost 6 bases, and 16 bases stayed unmatched. Germline V gene sequence: CDR1 LGHNA, CDR2 YNFKEQ. This chain's CDR3 is CASTPSVRGTGDTQYF. The CDR3 DNA follows: TGTGCCAGCACCCCCTCGGTGCGGGGGACGGGTGATACGCAGTATTTT.

This clonotype was detected a few times. This sequence joins TRBV12-3 or TRBV12-4 and TRBJ1-2, with D possibly matching TRBD1 (5 bases). V gave up 2 bases and J gave up 7 bases, with 14 bases separating them. The CDR3 consists of 14 residues. In DNA, the CDR3 is TGTGCCAGCAGTTTATACGTAGAGGGGTTTGGCTACACCTTC. Its protein product is CASSLYVEGFGYTF.

This clonotype was detected a few times. The chain is built from TRBV4-3 and TRBJ1-1, with D perhaps TRBD1 (6 bases). This CDR3 is 15 amino acids long. CDR1 LGHNA and CDR2 YSLEER come from the germline V gene. Trimming stripped 0 bases from V and 4 bases from J, with 12 bases between. The DNA of the CDR3 is TGCGCCAGCAGCCAAGATAGGGGGGGCGGCACTGAAGCTTTCTTT. This translates into CASSQDRGGGTEAFF.

A remark on this clonotype: This may stem from a read error, because a much larger clone lies one nucleotide away. Written as DNA, the CDR3 is TGTGCCAGCAGCTTGGTCCCGGGGGAGACCGAGTACTTC. It is translated as CASSLVPGETEYF. V usage is TRBV5-4 and J usage is TRBJ2-5; possibly TRBD2 for D (6 bases). The length of the CDR3 is 13 residues. Germline CDR1 is SGHNT and CDR2 is YYREEE (reference sequence).

The gene calls are TRBV5-1 and TRBJ2-7; 8 bases are shared with TRBD1. The CDR3 loop spans 15 amino acids. CDR1 SGHRS and CDR2 YFSETQ come from the germline V gene. V dropped 2 bases and J dropped 2; count of bases not matched to a gene: 6. The CDR3: CASSLTPGQAYEQYV. As DNA, the CDR3 is TGCGCCAGCAGCTTAACTCCGGGACAGGCCTACGAGCAGTACGTC.

The table lists this clonotype with a few counts. The V call is TRBV7-2, the J call TRBJ2-7; D remains unclear. Trimming cost V 1 base and J 6 bases, with 10 bases left between them. This CDR3 is built from 13 residues. The germline V gene has CDR1 SGHTA and CDR2 FQGNSA. The DNA of the CDR3 is TGTGCCAGCAGCTTAGAAAGGCGCGGCGAGCAGTACTTC. Protein product: CASSLERRGEQYF.

This clonotype has only a few counts. The chain employs TRBV12-3 or TRBV12-4 and TRBJ1-6; D might be TRBD1 (6 bases). This CDR3 is built from 18 residues. Deletions cut 5 bases from V and 8 bases from J, with 25 bases between. CDR3 region: CASSEFRWATGLHSPLHF. The CDR3 DNA is TGTGCCAGCAGTGAGTTTAGATGGGCGACAGGCCTTCATTCACCCCTCCACTTT.